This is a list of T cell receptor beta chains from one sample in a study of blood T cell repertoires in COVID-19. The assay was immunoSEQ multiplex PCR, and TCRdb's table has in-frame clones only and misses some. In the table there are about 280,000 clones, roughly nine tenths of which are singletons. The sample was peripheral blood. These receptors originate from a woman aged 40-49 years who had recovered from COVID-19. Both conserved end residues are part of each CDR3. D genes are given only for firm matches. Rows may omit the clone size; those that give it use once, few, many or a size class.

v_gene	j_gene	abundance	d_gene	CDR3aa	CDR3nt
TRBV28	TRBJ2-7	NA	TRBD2	CASSLAGTSGSYEQYF	TGTGCCAGCAGTCTCGCCGGGACTAGCGGGAGCTACGAGCAGTACTTC
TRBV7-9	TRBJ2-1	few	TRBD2	CASSPSGRRSYNEQFF	TGTGCCAGCAGCCCAAGCGGGAGGAGGTCCTACAATGAGCAGTTCTTC
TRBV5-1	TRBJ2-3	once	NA	CASSLDAGYGTDTQYF	TGCGCCAGCAGCTTGGACGCAGGGTATGGCACAGATACGCAGTATTTT
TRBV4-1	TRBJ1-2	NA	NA	CASSQDGKGRGNYGYTF	TGCGCCAGCAGCCAAGATGGGAAGGGAAGGGGCAACTATGGCTACACCTTC
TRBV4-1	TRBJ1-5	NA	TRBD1	CASSQDSQGGGNQPQHF	TGCGCCAGCAGCCAAGATTCACAGGGGGGGGGCAATCAGCCCCAGCATTTT
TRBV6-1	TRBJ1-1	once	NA	CASSERGIGEAFF	TGTGCCAGCAGTGAAAGGGGTATAGGCGAAGCTTTCTTT
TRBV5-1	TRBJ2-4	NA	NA	CASSLFQGRAKNIQYF	TGCGCCAGCAGCTTGTTCCAGGGTCGCGCCAAAAACATTCAGTACTTC
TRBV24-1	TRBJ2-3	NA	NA	CATSGGPDTQYF	TGTGCCACCAGCGGGGGGCCAGATACGCAGTATTTT
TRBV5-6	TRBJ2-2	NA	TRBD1	CASSSQGQGATLGELFF	TGTGCCAGCAGCTCTCAGGGACAGGGGGCTACTCTCGGGGAGCTGTTTTTT
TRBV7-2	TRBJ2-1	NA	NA	CASSLKVGDEQFF	TGTGCCAGCAGCTTAAAGGTGGGCGATGAGCAGTTCTTC
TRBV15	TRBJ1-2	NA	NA	CATSRDLGQGYGYTF	TGTGCCACCAGCAGAGATCTTGGTCAGGGCTATGGCTACACCTTC
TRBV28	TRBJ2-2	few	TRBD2	CASRAGGANTGELFF	TGTGCCAGCAGGGCGGGAGGGGCGAACACCGGGGAGCTGTTTTTT
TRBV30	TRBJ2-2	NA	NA	CAWKGRRATGELFF	TGTGCCTGGAAAGGCAGGAGGGCCACCGGGGAGCTGTTTTTT
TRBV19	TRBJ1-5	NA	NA	CASSIAGSGPQHF	TGTGCCAGTAGTATTGCGGGGTCGGGGCCCCAGCATTTT
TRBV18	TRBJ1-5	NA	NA	CASSPQEYSNQPQHF	TGTGCCAGCTCACCACAGGAGTATAGCAATCAGCCCCAGCATTTT
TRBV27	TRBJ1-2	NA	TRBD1	CASSPGTGALGYTF	TGTGCCAGCAGTCCCGGGACAGGGGCCCTTGGCTACACCTTC
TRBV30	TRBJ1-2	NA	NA	CAWSGDGGYTF	TGTGCCTGGAGCGGAGATGGAGGCTACACCTTC
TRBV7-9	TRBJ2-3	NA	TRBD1	CASSLSGGSTDTQYF	TGTGCCAGCAGCTTGTCAGGGGGTAGCACAGATACGCAGTATTTT
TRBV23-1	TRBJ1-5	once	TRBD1	CASGSPGTGNSNQPQHF	TGCGCCAGCGGATCCCCCGGGACAGGGAATAGCAATCAGCCCCAGCATTTT
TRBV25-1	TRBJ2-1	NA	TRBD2	CASSDYSGRANEQFF	TGTGCCAGCAGTGACTATAGCGGGAGGGCCAATGAGCAGTTCTTC
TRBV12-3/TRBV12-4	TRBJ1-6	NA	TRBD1	CASSTGGGSPLHF	TGTGCCAGCAGTACAGGGGGCGGTTCACCCCTCCACTTT
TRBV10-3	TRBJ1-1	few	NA	CAISGKPGEGKAFF	TGTGCCATCAGTGGGAAACCAGGGGAGGGTAAAGCTTTCTTT
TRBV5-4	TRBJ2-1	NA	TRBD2	CASSRWGGINEQFF	TGTGCCAGCAGCCGATGGGGGGGGATCAATGAGCAGTTCTTC
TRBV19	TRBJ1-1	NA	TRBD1	CASSMGTGITEAFF	TGTGCCAGTAGTATGGGGACAGGGATCACTGAAGCTTTCTTT
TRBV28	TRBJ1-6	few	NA	CASSLSGLSPLHF	TGTGCCAGCAGTTTATCGGGGTTGTCACCCCTCCACTTT
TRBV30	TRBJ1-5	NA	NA	CAWSLSGVAGPQHF	TGTGCCTGGAGTCTATCAGGGGTGGCGGGGCCCCAGCATTTT
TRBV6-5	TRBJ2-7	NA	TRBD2	CASRPAGVSYEQYF	TGTGCCAGCAGACCCGCGGGAGTCTCGTACGAGCAGTACTTC
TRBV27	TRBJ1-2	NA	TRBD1	CASSHSIQGIYGYTF	TGTGCCAGCAGTCATTCTATACAGGGGATCTATGGCTACACCTTC
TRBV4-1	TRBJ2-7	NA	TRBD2	CASSFSGTSGTLEEQYF	TGCGCCAGCAGCTTCTCGGGGACTAGCGGAACTCTCGAAGAGCAGTACTTC
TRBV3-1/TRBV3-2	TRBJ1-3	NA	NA	CASSRQPEGAGNTIYF	TGTGCCAGCAGCCGTCAGCCTGAGGGGGCTGGAAACACCATATATTTT
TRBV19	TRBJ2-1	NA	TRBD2	CASGLAGVVRNEQFF	TGTGCCAGCGGACTAGCGGGAGTCGTACGCAATGAGCAGTTCTTC
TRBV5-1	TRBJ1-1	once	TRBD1	CASSLHRTGDSEAFF	TGCGCCAGCAGCTTGCATCGGACAGGGGACAGTGAAGCTTTCTTT
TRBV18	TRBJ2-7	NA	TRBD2	CASSRGTSGRLSYEQYF	TGTGCCAGCTCACGAGGGACTAGCGGGAGGCTCTCCTACGAGCAGTACTTC
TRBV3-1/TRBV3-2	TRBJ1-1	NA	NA	CASSQAAGMNTEAFF	TGTGCCAGCAGCCAAGCCGCGGGGATGAACACTGAAGCTTTCTTT
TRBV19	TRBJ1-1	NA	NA	CASSLTPNTEAFF	TGTGCCAGTAGCTTGACACCGAACACTGAAGCTTTCTTT
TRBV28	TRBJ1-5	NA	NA	CASSPTYGNQPQHF	TGTGCCAGCAGCCCCACATACGGCAATCAGCCCCAGCATTTT
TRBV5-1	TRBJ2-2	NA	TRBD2	CASSLWPSGHNTGELFF	TGCGCCAGCAGCTTGTGGCCTAGCGGACATAACACCGGGGAGCTGTTTTTT
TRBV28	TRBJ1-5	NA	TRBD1	CASRRGTGDSNQPQHF	TGTGCCAGCAGACGCGGGACAGGGGATAGCAATCAGCCCCAGCATTTT
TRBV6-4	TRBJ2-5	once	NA	CASRVNSQETQYF	TGTGCCAGCAGGGTCAACTCCCAAGAGACCCAGTACTTC
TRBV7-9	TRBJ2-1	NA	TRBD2	CASSRAGNEQFF	TGTGCCAGCAGCCGAGCGGGGAATGAGCAGTTCTTC
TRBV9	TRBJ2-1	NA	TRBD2	CASSPVASGSSYNEQFF	TGTGCCAGCAGCCCTGTTGCTAGCGGCAGCTCCTACAATGAGCAGTTCTTC
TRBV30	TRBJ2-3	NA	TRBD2	CAWSVQAGATDTQYF	TGTGCCTGGAGTGTACAAGCGGGAGCCACAGATACGCAGTATTTT
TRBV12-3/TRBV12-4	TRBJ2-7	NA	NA	CASSSTYEQYF	TGTGCCAGCAGTTCCACATACGAGCAGTACTTC
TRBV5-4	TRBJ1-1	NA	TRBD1	CASRLTGQGASEAFF	TGTGCCAGCAGACTAACCGGACAGGGGGCGTCTGAAGCTTTCTTT
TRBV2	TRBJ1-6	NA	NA	CASRAREENSPLHF	TGTGCCAGCAGGGCCAGGGAAGAGAATTCACCCCTCCACTTT
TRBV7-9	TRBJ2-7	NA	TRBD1	CASSSTDREVMQYF	TGTGCCAGCAGCTCCACGGACAGGGAGGTCATGCAGTACTTC
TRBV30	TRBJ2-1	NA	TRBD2	CAWEMGLAGVNEQFF	TGTGCCTGGGAGATGGGACTAGCGGGAGTCAATGAGCAGTTCTTC
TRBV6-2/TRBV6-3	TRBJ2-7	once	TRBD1	CASSYGWTGEGEQYF	TGTGCCAGCAGTTATGGGTGGACAGGGGAAGGAGAGCAGTACTTC
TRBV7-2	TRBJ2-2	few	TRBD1	CASSLVRTGGITGELFF	TGTGCCAGCAGCTTAGTAAGGACAGGGGGCATCACCGGGGAGCTGTTTTTT
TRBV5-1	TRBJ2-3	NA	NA	CASSAGPPTDTQYF	TGCGCCAGCAGCGCGGGACCCCCCACAGATACGCAGTATTTT
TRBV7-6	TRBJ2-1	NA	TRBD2	CASSLSLAVYNEQFF	TGTGCCAGCAGCTTAAGTCTAGCGGTTTACAATGAGCAGTTCTTC
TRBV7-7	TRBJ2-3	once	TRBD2	CASSLAGTLTDTQYF	TGTGCTAGCAGCTTAGCGGGGACTTTGACAGATACGCAGTATTTT
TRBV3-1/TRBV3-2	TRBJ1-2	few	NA	CASSHPTTGYGYTF	TGTGCCAGCAGCCATCCAACGACGGGCTATGGCTACACCTTC
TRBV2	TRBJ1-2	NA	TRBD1	CASSAGQLYGYTF	TGTGCCAGCAGTGCGGGACAGCTCTATGGCTACACCTTC
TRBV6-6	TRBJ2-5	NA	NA	CASSLKRLQETQYF	TGTGCCAGCAGTTTGAAGCGCCTCCAAGAGACCCAGTACTTC
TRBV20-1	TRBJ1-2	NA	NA	CSASEAVNYGYTF	TGCAGTGCTAGTGAGGCAGTTAACTATGGCTACACCTTC
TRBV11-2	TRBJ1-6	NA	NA	CASSRQDSPLHF	TGTGCCAGCAGCCGACAGGATTCACCCCTCCACTTT
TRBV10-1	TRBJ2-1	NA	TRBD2	CASSEAGTSGSNEQFF	TGCGCCAGCAGTGAGGCCGGGACTAGCGGGAGCAATGAGCAGTTCTTC